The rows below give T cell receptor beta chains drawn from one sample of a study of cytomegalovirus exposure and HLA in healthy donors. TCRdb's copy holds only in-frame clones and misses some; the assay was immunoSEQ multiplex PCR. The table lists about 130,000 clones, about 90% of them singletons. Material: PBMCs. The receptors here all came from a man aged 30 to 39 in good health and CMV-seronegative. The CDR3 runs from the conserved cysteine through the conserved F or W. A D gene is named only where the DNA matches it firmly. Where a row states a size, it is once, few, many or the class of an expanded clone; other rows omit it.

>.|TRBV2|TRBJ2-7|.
TGTGCCAGCAGCGAAACCCCGAGGGTGTCCTACGAGCAGTACTTC
CASSETPRVSYEQYF
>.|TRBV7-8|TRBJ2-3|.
TGTGCCAGCAGCCGAGGAGATACGCAGTATTTT
CASSRGDTQYF
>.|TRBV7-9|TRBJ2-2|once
TGTGCCAGCAGTCGCTCAGGTTACACCGGGGAGCTGTTTTTT
CASSRSGYTGELFF
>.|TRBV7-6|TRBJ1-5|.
TGTGCCAGCAGCTTAGCGGGTCCCCCGGGGCAGCCCCAGCATTTT
CASSLAGPPGQPQHF
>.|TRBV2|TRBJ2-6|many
TGTGCCAGCAGTGTCAGCTCTGGGGCCAACGTCCTGACTTTC
CASSVSSGANVLTF
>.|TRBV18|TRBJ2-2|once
TGTGCCAGCTCACCACCGTTGGGGCTAAACACCGGGGAGCTGTTTTTT
CASSPPLGLNTGELFF
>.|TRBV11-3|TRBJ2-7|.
TGTGCCAGCAGCAGGGACTCCCGCTCCTACGAGCAGTACTTC
CASSRDSRSYEQYF
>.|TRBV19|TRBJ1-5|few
TGTGCCAGTAGTATACTACAGGTGAACAATCAGCCCCAGCATTTT
CASSILQVNNQPQHF
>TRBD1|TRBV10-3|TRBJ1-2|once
TGTGCCAGCGGGACAGCTCGCGGCTATGGCTACACCTTC
CASGTARGYGYTF
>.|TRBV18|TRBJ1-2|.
TGTGCCAGCTCACCAAGGGGCCAGGGCGAAGGCTACACCTTC
CASSPRGQGEGYTF
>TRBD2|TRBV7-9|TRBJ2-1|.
TGTGCCAGCAGCTTGAGCGGGAGCTCCTACAATGAGCAGTTCTTC
CASSLSGSSYNEQFF
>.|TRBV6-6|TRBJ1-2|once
TGTGCCAGCAGGGGAGGGGGTAGTACCTATGGCTACACCTTC
CASRGGGSTYGYTF
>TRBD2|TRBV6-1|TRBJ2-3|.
TGTGCCAGCAGAAGCGGGAGGGCCGGAGCAGATACGCAGTATTTT
CASRSGRAGADTQYF
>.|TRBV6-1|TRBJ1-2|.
TGTGCCAGCAGTGAAGTAACGACAGTTAACTATGGCTACACCTTC
CASSEVTTVNYGYTF
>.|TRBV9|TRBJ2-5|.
TGTGCCAGCAGCGTAGGGTGGGGCGAGACCCAGTACTTC
CASSVGWGETQYF
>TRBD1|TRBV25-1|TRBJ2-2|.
TGTGCCAGCAGTGAGGGACAGGACACCGGGGAGCTGTTTTTT
CASSEGQDTGELFF
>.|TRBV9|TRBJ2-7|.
TGTGCCAGCAGCGTAGGAGCCGGGGGCGAGCAGTACTTC
CASSVGAGGEQYF
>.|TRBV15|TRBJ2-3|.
TGTGCCACCAGCAGAGATCAGGGAGGAGATACGCAGTATTTT
CATSRDQGGDTQYF
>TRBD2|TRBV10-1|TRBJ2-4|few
TGCGCCACGTTCAGGGGACTAGCGGGAGGGCCCCTTCAGTACTTC
CATFRGLAGGPLQYF
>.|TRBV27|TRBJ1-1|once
TGTGCCAGCAGTAGGGGGAGTCGAACTGAAGCTTTCTTT
CASSRGSRTEAFF
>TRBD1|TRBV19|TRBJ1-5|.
TGTGCCAGTATTGGACAGGGCAGCAATCAGCCCCAGCATTTT
CASIGQGSNQPQHF
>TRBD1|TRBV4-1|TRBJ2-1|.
TGCGCCAGCAGCCACGACCGGGACAGGGGAGGCAATGAGCAGTTCTTC
CASSHDRDRGGNEQFF
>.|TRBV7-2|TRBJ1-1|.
TGTGCCAGCAGCCCCGTGAACACTGAAGCTTTCTTT
CASSPVNTEAFF
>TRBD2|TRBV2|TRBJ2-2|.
TGTGCCAGCCGAGGACTAGCGGGTAACACCGGGGAGCTGTTTTTT
CASRGLAGNTGELFF
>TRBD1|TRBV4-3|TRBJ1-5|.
TGCGCCAGCAGCCAAGAAGTCGGGACAGGGAGTCAGCCCCAGCATTTT
CASSQEVGTGSQPQHF
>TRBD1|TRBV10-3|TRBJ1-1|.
TGTGCCATCAGGGGGACAGGGGCAGTTTTCACTGAAGCTTTCTTT
CAIRGTGAVFTEAFF
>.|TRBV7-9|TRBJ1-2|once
TGTGCCAGCAGTCCTAACAGGGTAAAGGAAAACTATGGCTACACCTTC
CASSPNRVKENYGYTF
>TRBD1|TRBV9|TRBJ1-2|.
TGTGCCAGCAGCGCGACAGGGGGCAGGAGCTACACCTTC
CASSATGGRSYTF
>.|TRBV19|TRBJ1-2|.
TGTGCCAGTACCCCCGGGGTCTATGGCTACACCTTC
CASTPGVYGYTF
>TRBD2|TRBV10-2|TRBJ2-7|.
TGCGCCAGCAGCCCCGGACTAGCGGGAGGGCAGGGCGAGCAGTACTTC
CASSPGLAGGQGEQYF
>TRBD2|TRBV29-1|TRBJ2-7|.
TGCAGCGCGCAGACTAGCGGGTCCTACGAGCAGTACTTC
CSAQTSGSYEQYF
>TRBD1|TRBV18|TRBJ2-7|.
TGTGCCAGCTCCCCCGGACAGGCCACCTACGAGCAGTACTTC
CASSPGQATYEQYF
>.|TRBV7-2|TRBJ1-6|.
TGTGCCAGCAGCTTAGTAGTCGGGTACCTCCACTTT
CASSLVVGYLHF
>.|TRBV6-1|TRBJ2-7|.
TGTGCCAGCAGCGAGTGGTTCTTAACCTCTTACGAGCAGTACTTC
CASSEWFLTSYEQYF
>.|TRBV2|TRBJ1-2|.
TGTGCCAGCGGTACCGGGGGAGTTGGCTACACCTTC
CASGTGGVGYTF
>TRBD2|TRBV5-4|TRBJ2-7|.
TGTGCCAGCAGCACACTGACTAGCGGGAGACGTAGCGAGCAGTACTTC
CASSTLTSGRRSEQYF
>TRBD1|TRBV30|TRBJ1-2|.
TGTGCCTGGAGCCCGGGACAGGGGAAGGGCTACACCTTC
CAWSPGQGKGYTF
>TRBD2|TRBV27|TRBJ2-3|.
TGTGCCAGCAGTCCGGGGGGAGGACTAGCGATAAGCACAGATACGCAGTATTTT
CASSPGGGLAISTDTQYF
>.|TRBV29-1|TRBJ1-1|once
TGCAGCACCGCCCAGGGCCTGAACACTGAAGCTTTCTTT
CSTAQGLNTEAFF
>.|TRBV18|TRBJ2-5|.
TGTGCCAGCTCACCACTTTCAGGGATCGAGGAGCAGTACTTC
CASSPLSGIEEQYF
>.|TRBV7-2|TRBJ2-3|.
TGTGCCAGCAGCTCACCGCGGAGGTCAGATACGCAGTATTTT
CASSSPRRSDTQYF
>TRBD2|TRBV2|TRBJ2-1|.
TGTGCCAGCGCCCCACTAGCGGACAATGAGCAGTTCTTC
CASAPLADNEQFF
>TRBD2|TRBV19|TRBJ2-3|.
TGTGCCAGTAGGTCTAGGGGGGCTAGCGGGAGAGGTACGCAGTATTTT
CASRSRGASGRGTQYF
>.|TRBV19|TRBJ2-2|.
TGTGCCAGTAGTAGTGACAGGCTACCTATCACCGGGGAGCTGTTTTTT
CASSSDRLPITGELFF
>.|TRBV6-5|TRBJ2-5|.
TGTGCCAGCAGACTTAGCGGTACCCCTTCGGGCCAGTACTTC
CASRLSGTPSGQYF
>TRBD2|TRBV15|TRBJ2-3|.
TGTGCCACCAGCTCGTTCCTGACTAGCGGGAGTGGTACGCAGTATTTT
CATSSFLTSGSGTQYF
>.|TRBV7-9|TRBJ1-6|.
TGTGCCAGCAGGAGTGGAGGTGATTCACCCCTCCACTTT
CASRSGGDSPLHF
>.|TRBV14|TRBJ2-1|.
TGTGCCAGCAGCCAACAGACAGGACCCTACAATGAGCAGTTCTTC
CASSQQTGPYNEQFF
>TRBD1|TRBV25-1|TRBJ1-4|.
TGTGCCAGCAGTGGAGACAGGGGGCGCAGTGAAAAACTGTTTTTT
CASSGDRGRSEKLFF
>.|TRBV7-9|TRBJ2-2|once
TGTGCCCCCCGCGGCAGGAACACCGGGGAGCTGTTTTTT
CAPRGRNTGELFF
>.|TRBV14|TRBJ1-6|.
TGTGCCAGCAGCCAGGGGGGATCACCCCTCCACTTT
CASSQGGSPLHF
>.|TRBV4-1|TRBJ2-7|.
TGCGCCAGCAGCCAAGATCGCGGGTGGAACTACGAGCAGTACTTC
CASSQDRGWNYEQYF
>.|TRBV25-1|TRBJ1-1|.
TGTGCCAGCACGGCAGCCTCCAGGGCTGAAGCTTTCTTT
CASTAASRAEAFF